The 16 T cell receptor beta chains below all came from one sample that was sequenced in a study of T-cell memory formation after mild COVID-19. TCRdb recomputed calls from the 5' RACE reads with MiXCR, one row per CDR3 protein. The sample shows 85,000 to 120,000 distinct CDR3 sequences, 17% of them seen only once. The sequenced material came from PBMCs or a T cell subset sorted from them (not recorded which). The origin of the receptors is an adult woman who had mild COVID-19 (a few samples of this study predate the infection). Cell type and time point are not known.

This clonotype was detected many times. V is TRBV29-1 and J is TRBJ2-2; the match to TRBD2 covers 12 bases. The germline V gene has CDR1 SQVTM and CDR2 ANQGSEA. Trimming took 7 bases from V and 7 from J; bases not matched to a gene: 10. CDR3 length: 15 residues. CDR3 amino acids: CSALAGGPIVGELFF. The CDR3 DNA follows: TGCAGCGCCCTAGCGGGAGGGCCGATAGTCGGGGAGCTGTTTTTT.

The chain recombines TRBV20-1 with TRBJ2-3; the D gene could be TRBD1 or TRBD2 (5 bases each). CDR1 DFQATT and CDR2 SNEGSKA come from the germline V gene (reference sequence). V was cut by 1 base and J by 1 base, with 18 bases left in between. The CDR3 is 17 amino acids. The CDR3 sequence: CSARGVGTSGRTDTQYF. In DNA, the CDR3 is TGCAGTGCTAGAGGTGTCGGGACCTCAGGGCGCACAGATACGCAGTATTTT.

The chain uses TRBV9 and TRBJ2-3; D is unclear. Between the trimmed V and J ends, which lost 0 bases and 1 base, there was a span of 6 bases. This CDR3 contains 14 residues. The germline V gene encodes CDR1 SGDLS and CDR2 YYNGEE. The CDR3 nucleotides read TGTGCCAGCAGCGTAGGTGACGGCACAGATACGCAGTATTTT. As protein: CASSVGDGTDTQYF. Complete variable domain (other parts from reference TRBV9 and TRBJ2-3): DSGVTQTPKHLITATGQRVTLRCSPRSGDLSVYWYQQSLDQGLQFLIQYYNGEERAKGNILERFSAQQFPDLHSELNLSSLELGDSALYFCASSVGDGTDTQYFGPGTRLTVL.

This clonotype was observed a handful of times. This sequence joins TRBV9 and TRBJ1-1; D not certain. V was trimmed by 0 bases and J by 1 base, leaving 7 bases between them. CDR1 is SGDLS and CDR2 is YYNGEE in the germline V gene. The CDR3 is made up of 14 amino acids. The CDR3 nucleotides are TGTGCCAGCAGCGTAGGGTACGGGAACACTGAAGCTTTCTTT. Translated: CASSVGYGNTEAFF. Complete variable domain (other parts from reference TRBV9 and TRBJ1-1): DSGVTQTPKHLITATGQRVTLRCSPRSGDLSVYWYQQSLDQGLQFLIQYYNGEERAKGNILERFSAQQFPDLHSELNLSSLELGDSALYFCASSVGYGNTEAFFGQGTRLTVV.

The chain employs TRBV12-3 or TRBV12-4 and TRBJ1-2; D is uncertain. Trimming removed 1 base at V and 5 bases at J, with 11 bases between. The CDR3 runs to 14 residues. The CDR3 here is CASSLGEFDYGYTF. The CDR3 DNA reads TGTGCCAGCAGTTTAGGGGAATTTGATTATGGCTACACCTTC.

This clonotype was seen many times. The V call is TRBV5-1, the J call TRBJ2-1, with D perhaps TRBD2 (5 bases). The CDR3 covers 16 residues. Germline CDR1 is SGHRS and CDR2 is YFSETQ. Trimming removed 0 bases from V and 2 bases from J, with 12 bases in between. CDR3 in amino acids: CASSLGPSLAYNEQFF. CDR3 DNA: TGCGCCAGCAGCTTGGGCCCTAGCTTGGCCTACAATGAGCAGTTCTTC.

This clonotype showed up many times. CDR3 in amino acids: CSVVGLAPSYNEQFF. The CDR3 region has the DNA TGCAGCGTTGTGGGACTAGCGCCCTCCTACAATGAGCAGTTCTTC. The rearrangement links TRBV29-1 to TRBJ2-1, with TRBD2 matching over 10 bases. Germline V gives CDR1 SQVTM, CDR2 ANQGSEA. V trimming: 4 bases; J trimming: 0 bases; junction bases outside the gene matches: 3. The CDR3 sequence is 15 residues long.

This clonotype was seen only a few times. The chain carries TRBV10-3 and TRBJ2-1; tentatively, D is TRBD2 (6 bases). Trimming removed 7 bases from V and 0 bases from J, with 13 bases in between. The CDR3 contains 15 residues. CDR1 and CDR2 from the germline V gene are ENHRY and SYGVKD. In DNA, the CDR3 is TGTGCCATCAACCCGGGACTCAGCTCCTACAATGAGCAGTTCTTC. It encodes CAINPGLSSYNEQFF.

This chain uses TRBV7-8 with TRBJ2-1; D call uncertain. Per the germline V gene, CDR1 is SGHVS and CDR2 is FQNEAQ. The V and J ends lost 4 bases and 0 bases respectively, with 10 bases between them. The CDR3 has 15 amino acids. CDR3 residues: CASSSGPDSYNEQFF. CDR3 DNA sequence: TGTGCCAGCAGCTCCGGGCCTGACTCCTACAATGAGCAGTTCTTC.

This clonotype was detected only a few times. The V gene is TRBV7-9, the J gene TRBJ2-5; either TRBD1 or TRBD2 may fit D (6 bases each). CDR3 length equals 14 residues. Germline CDR1 is SEHNR and CDR2 is FQNEAQ (reference sequence). V was cut by 5 bases and J by 4 bases, with 14 bases left in between. The CDR3 coding sequence is TGTGCCAGCAGCCCCGATGGGGGGCGAGAGACCCAGTACTTC. Its protein is CASSPDGGRETQYF.

This clonotype appeared a few times. V gene TRBV11-1 combines with J gene TRBJ2-7, with D unresolved. The CDR3 contains 15 residues. Germline CDR1 SGHAT, CDR2 FQDESV (reference sequence). V was cut by 0 bases and J by 3 bases, with 12 bases left in between. The CDR3 region has the DNA TGTGCCAGCAGCTTAGCGGGTGCAGATTACTACGAGCAGTACTTC. This sequence encodes CASSLAGADYYEQYF.

In this sample, this clonotype turned up a few times. This rearrangement joins TRBV5-6 to TRBJ1-2; no clear D gene. The CDR3 is 15 residues long. CDR1 and CDR2 from the germline V gene are SGHDT and YYEEEE. V lost 3 bases, J lost 6 bases, and 18 bases lay in between. The CDR3 loop reads CASSSRRTVTDGYTF. In nucleotides, the CDR3 is TGTGCCAGCAGCTCGAGGAGGACGGTGACGGATGGCTACACCTTC.

This clonotype was recorded at least ten times. One junction end does not reproduce the germline sequence, and a read error may be involved. This chain joins TRBV7-6 and TRBJ2-1; TRBD1 is a possible D gene (5 bases). CDR1 is SGHVS and CDR2 is FNYEAQ in the germline V gene. There are 19 residues in the CDR3. CDR3 sequence: CASSLGGQGVQLSFNEQFF. The DNA for the CDR3 is TGTGCCAGCAGCTTAGGGGGTCAAGGGGTCCAACTTTCCTTCAATGAGCAGTTCTTC.

V is TRBV30 and J is TRBJ1-2; TRBD1 matches 10 bases. The CDR3 extends over 13 amino acids. V gave up 4 bases and J gave up 8 bases; unmatched junction bases: 7. The V gene's germline CDR1 is GTSNPN and CDR2 SVGIG (reference sequence). CDR3 residues: CAWNLGTGDGYTF. CDR3 DNA: TGTGCCTGGAACCTTGGGACAGGGGACGGCTACACCTTC.

There are a few counts of this clonotype. The chain's CDR3 is CASSLAYRDLGGYTF. The CDR3 DNA is TGCGCCAGCAGCTTAGCTTATCGGGACCTGGGCGGCTACACCTTC. The chain uses TRBV5-1 and TRBJ1-2; D perhaps matches TRBD1 (5 bases). There are 15 residues in the CDR3. The V gene lost 2 bases and the J gene lost 8 bases, with 19 bases spanning the gap. From germline, CDR1 is SGHRS and CDR2 YFSETQ.

This clonotype was picked up a small number of times. The chain is built from TRBV7-2 and TRBJ2-7, with 16 bases that match TRBD2. J gave up 5 bases and V 5 bases, and 6 bases lay outside the gene matches. This CDR3 spans 16 amino acids. Germline CDR1 is SGHTA and CDR2 is FQGNSA. The CDR3 coding sequence is TGTGCCAGCAGCCCGGGACTAGCGGGAGGGCCCGACGAGCAGTACTTC. Its protein product is CASSPGLAGGPDEQYF.